This T cell receptor (beta chain) was identified during a study of cytomegalovirus exposure and HLA in healthy donors. Study-wide background: For the approximately 400 genotyped donors, approximately 83% fell within the Caucasian-associated ancestry cluster.

The CDR3 extends over 14 amino acids. The V gene's germline CDR1 is LNHNV and CDR2 YYDKDF (reference sequence). Trimming removed 0 bases at V and 0 bases at J, with 6 bases between. The study ran its PCR with 60 Vbeta and 13 Jbeta primers. Data came from immunoSEQ multiplex PCR; TCRdb stores just in-frame clones and leaves some out. Among about 98,000 clones listed, 80% to 85% were seen once. The donors comprised healthy bone marrow donors. The genes are TRBV15 and TRBJ2-7; D is undetermined. The clonotype comes from a man aged 40-49 years in good health and CMV-seronegative. Sequencing input: PBMCs. In DNA, the CDR3 is TGTGCCACCAGCAGAGATAGCCGCTCCTACGAGCAGTACTTC. Protein: CATSRDSRSYEQYF.